These 23 T cell receptor beta chains were sequenced from one sample in a study of TIL therapy for anti-PD-1-resistant metastatic lung cancer. As for time point: pre-treatment sample, taken before nivolumab and TIL therapy. Pleural nodules or supraclavicular lymph nodes made up most of the excised metastases sampled. The immunoSEQ assay was v3. TCRdb's table, derived via immunoSEQ multiplex PCR, lists solely in-frame clones and lacks some. The data hold 95,000 or so clones, with about three fifths observed a single time. The material sequenced was tumor tissue, taken at baseline. These receptors were collected from a person aged 30 to 80 with non-small cell lung cancer.

V and J are TRBV4-3 and TRBJ2-5; 7 bases are a match to TRBD2. There are 21 residues in the CDR3. V trimming: 1 base; J trimming: 0 bases; junction bases outside the gene matches: 20. Germline V CDR1 and CDR2: LGHNA, YSLEER. Here the CDR3 reads CASSQGSFRASGSLYQETQYF. For the CDR3, the DNA is TGCGCCAGCAGCCAAGGATCTTTTAGGGCTAGCGGTAGTCTATACCAAGAGACCCAGTACTTC.

For the CDR3, the DNA is TGTGCCAGCAGGACCGGACTAGCGGGGGGAAATGAGCAGTTCTTC. Residues: CASRTGLAGGNEQFF. J is TRBJ2-1 and V is TRBV7-2; TRBD2 matches 14 bases. J gave up 7 bases and V 6 bases, and 5 bases lay outside the gene matches. Germline V gives CDR1 SGHTA, CDR2 FQGNSA. This CDR3 has 15 amino acids.

The chain recombines TRBV20-1 with TRBJ2-7; D is undetermined. The V end lost 3 bases, the J end lost 1 base, and 10 bases lay between the germline ends. In germline, CDR1 is DFQATT, CDR2 SNEGSKA (reference sequence). This CDR3 region has 13 residues. The CDR3 DNA reads TGCAGTGCTAGTAGGCAGCCTTCCTACGAGCAGTACTTC. Encoded protein: CSASRQPSYEQYF.

The V call is TRBV6-6, the J call TRBJ1-1; D call uncertain. This CDR3 contains 16 residues. CDR1 and CDR2 (germline): MNHNY, SVGAGI (reference sequence). V gave up 4 bases and J gave up 1 base, with 16 bases separating them. CDR3 coding DNA: TGTGCCAGCAGTTCCGGCCGGACCTACAGGAACACTGAAGCTTTCTTT. Translated: CASSSGRTYRNTEAFF.

In its sample, this clone was seen once. The chain carries TRBV6-5 and TRBJ2-6; TRBD1 agrees at 7 bases. Unmatched junction bases numbered 8, after V lost 8 bases and J lost 4 bases. Germline loops: CDR1 MNHEY, CDR2 SVGAGI. This CDR3 region has 15 residues. This CDR3 is CASRPTGPGANVLTF. DNA for the CDR3: TGTGCCAGCCGACCGACAGGGCCCGGGGCCAACGTCCTGACTTTC.

The chain is built from TRBV4-1 and TRBJ1-1, with D perhaps matching TRBD1 (5 bases). The germline V and J ends were trimmed by 4 bases and 5 bases, with 17 bases remaining between them. The CDR3 extends over 15 amino acids. CDR1 is MGHRA, CDR2 YSYEKL, per germline. The CDR3 bases are TGCGCCAGCAGCCCACTCGGGCCCGGGGGGACTGAAGCTTTCTTT. Protein product: CASSPLGPGGTEAFF.

The chain uses TRBV6-1 and TRBJ1-1; D gene uncertain. Germline CDR1 reads MNHNS; CDR2 reads SASEGT. The ends were cut back, 0 bases at V and 5 bases at J, with 7 bases in the middle. This CDR3 is built from 13 residues. This chain's CDR3 is CASSEARQTEAFF. CDR3 coding DNA: TGTGCCAGCAGTGAAGCCAGGCAAACTGAAGCTTTCTTT.

J is TRBJ1-6 and V is TRBV3-1 (or the pseudogene TRBV3-2); TRBD1 aligns across 7 bases. The CDR3 runs to 15 residues. J lost 8 bases, V lost 5 bases, and 9 bases had no gene match. Per germline, CDR1 LGHDT and CDR2 YNNKEL (reference sequence). DNA of the CDR3: TGTGCCAGCAGCAGACACAGGGGCTCGGATTCACCCCTCCACTTT. It encodes CASSRHRGSDSPLHF.

V usage is TRBV5-4 and J usage is TRBJ1-2; tentatively, D is TRBD1 (6 bases). This CDR3 spans 13 amino acids. V was cut by 0 bases and J by 7 bases, with 10 bases left in between. Germline lookup yields CDR1 SGHNT and CDR2 YYREEE (reference sequence). This chain's CDR3 is CASSLEARGGYTF. The CDR3, as DNA: TGTGCCAGCAGCTTGGAGGCCAGGGGTGGCTACACCTTC.

J is TRBJ1-2 and V is TRBV28; no clear D gene. The CDR3 has 13 amino acids. V lost 5 bases to trimming and J lost 8 bases, with 15 bases between them. Germline-derived CDR1 and CDR2 are MDHEN and SYDVKM. The CDR3 loop is CASSTSPSHGYTF. The CDR3, as DNA: TGTGCCAGCAGTACTTCCCCTTCACACGGCTACACCTTC.

This chain connects TRBV14 to TRBJ1-1; D uncertain. The ends were cut back, 0 bases at V and 0 bases at J, with 8 bases in the middle. This CDR3 has 15 amino acids. Germline CDR1 reads SGHDN; CDR2 reads FVKESK. This chain's CDR3 is CASSQDGRLNTEAFF. The CDR3 DNA reads TGTGCCAGCAGCCAAGATGGCAGACTGAACACTGAAGCTTTCTTT. Based on the CDR3 plus reference TRBV14 and TRBJ1-1, the full variable domain is EAGVTQFPSHSVIEKGQTVTLRCDPISGHDNLYWYRRVMGKEIKFLLHFVKESKQDESGMPNNRFLAERTGGTYSTLKVQPAELEDSGVYFCASSQDGRLNTEAFFGQGTRLTVV.

The chain links TRBV19 to TRBJ1-4; perhaps TRBD1 as D (5 bases). V lost 7 bases to trimming and J lost 7 bases, with 19 bases between them. The CDR3 contains 15 residues. Germline V gives CDR1 LNHDA, CDR2 SQIVND (reference sequence). The CDR3 loop reads CASTSFWGRGEKLFF. CDR3 bases: TGTGCCAGTACCTCTTTTTGGGGGAGAGGTGAAAAACTGTTTTTT. The whole variable domain, remainder taken from reference TRBV19 and TRBJ1-4, is DGGITQSPKYLFRKEGQNVTLSCEQNLNHDAMYWYRQDPGQGLRLIYYSQIVNDFQKGDIAEGYSVSREKKESFPLTVTSAQKNPTAFYLCASTSFWGRGEKLFFGSGTQLSVL.

The chain links TRBV5-4 to TRBJ2-3; D is ambiguous. V lost 4 bases and J 1 base, leaving 13 bases between the germline ends. The CDR3 is 15 amino acids. From germline, CDR1 is SGHNT and CDR2 YYREEE (reference sequence). This CDR3 reads CASSPNPAGTDTQYF. CDR3 bases: TGTGCCAGCAGCCCTAACCCAGCAGGCACAGATACGCAGTATTTT. Based on the CDR3 plus reference TRBV5-4 and TRBJ2-3, the full variable domain is ETGVTQSPTHLIKTRGQQVTLRCSSQSGHNTVSWYQQALGQGPQFIFQYYREEENGRGNFPPRFSGLQFPNYSSELNVNALELDDSALYLCASSPNPAGTDTQYFGPGTRLTVL.

This clone was seen more than once but under ten times. The CDR3 sequence is CASSSNTEAFF. The CDR3 DNA reads TGTGCCAGCAGTTCAAACACTGAAGCTTTCTTT. V usage is TRBV25-1 and J usage is TRBJ1-1; D ambiguous. CDR1 is MGHDK and CDR2 is SYGVNS in the germline V gene. Trimming removed 5 bases at V and 2 bases at J, with 3 bases between. This CDR3 contains 11 residues.

The chain couples TRBV10-3 to TRBJ2-7; no reliable D call. Per the germline V gene, CDR1 is ENHRY and CDR2 is SYGVKD. The CDR3 consists of 13 residues. V shed 8 bases and J shed 1 base, with 12 bases lying between them. The DNA for the CDR3 is TGTGCCATCCAAGGTGGCGGTTCCTACGAGCAGTACTTC. Translation gives CAIQGGGSYEQYF.

The chain carries TRBV28 and TRBJ2-7, with a weak D call TRBD1 (6 bases). V lost 4 bases to trimming and J lost 0 bases, with 10 bases between them. From germline, CDR1 is MDHEN and CDR2 SYDVKM. CDR3 length equals 14 residues. The CDR3 DNA follows: TGTGCCAGCAGTTCCGGACAGTTCTCCTACGAGCAGTACTTC. This translates into CASSSGQFSYEQYF. The full variable domain, its missing parts supplied by reference TRBV28 and TRBJ2-7, is DVKVTQSSRYLVKRTGEKVFLECVQDMDHENMFWYRQDPGLGLRLIYFSYDVKMKEKGDIPEGYSVSREKKERFSLILESASTNQTSMYLCASSSGQFSYEQYFGPGTRLTVT.

This clone has just a few counts. The gene calls are TRBV3-1 (or the pseudogene TRBV3-2) and TRBJ2-7; perhaps TRBD2 as D (7 bases). V lost 6 bases and J 3 bases, leaving 21 bases between the germline ends. This CDR3 is built from 16 residues. Germline CDR1 LGHDT, CDR2 YNNKEL (reference sequence). CDR3 bases: TGTGCCAGCAGTCCTAGGGGGAGGGCTAGTGGCTACGAGCAGTACTTC. It specifies CASSPRGRASGYEQYF.

The gene calls are TRBV5-4 and TRBJ2-7, with a weak D call TRBD2 (6 bases). The CDR3 loop spans 13 amino acids. Germline assignment: CDR1 SGHNT and CDR2 YYREEE (reference sequence). Deletions cut 2 bases from V and 3 bases from J, with 9 bases between. CDR3 sequence reads: CASSFGLFYEQYF. The CDR3 DNA is TGTGCCAGCAGCTTTGGACTATTCTACGAGCAGTACTTC.

This chain uses TRBV9 with TRBJ2-1; D gene ambiguous. The V end was cut by 0 bases, the J end by 6 bases, with 10 bases between. The CDR3 loop spans 14 amino acids. The germline gives CDR1 SGDLS, CDR2 YYNGEE. CDR3 sequence (DNA): TGTGCCAGCAGCGTAGAGTACCGATCCAATGAGCAGTTCTTC. Encoded protein: CASSVEYRSNEQFF. The full variable domain, with the rest looked up from reference TRBV9 and TRBJ2-1, is DSGVTQTPKHLITATGQRVTLRCSPRSGDLSVYWYQQSLDQGLQFLIQYYNGEERAKGNILERFSAQQFPDLHSELNLSSLELGDSALYFCASSVEYRSNEQFFGPGTRLTVL.

This chain uses TRBV27 with TRBJ2-1; 13 positions agree with TRBD2. Per the germline V gene, CDR1 is MNHEY and CDR2 is SMNVEV (reference sequence). The length of the CDR3 is 14 residues. The V and J ends lost 5 bases and 9 bases, in that order; junction bases with no gene match: 4. This CDR3 is CASSPGLAGSEQFF. DNA for the CDR3: TGTGCCAGCAGTCCGGGACTAGCGGGAAGTGAGCAGTTCTTC.

The chain combines TRBV6-5 with TRBJ1-5, with 7 nucleotides matching TRBD1. CDR1 and CDR2 (germline): MNHEY, SVGAGI. The CDR3 has 13 residues. J gave up 6 bases and V 4 bases, and 3 bases lay outside the gene matches. CDR3 sequence: CASSFRDSQPQHF. The CDR3 nucleotides are TGTGCCAGCAGTTTCCGGGACAGTCAGCCCCAGCATTTT.

The rearrangement links TRBV7-2 to TRBJ2-2; 8 bases align to TRBD1. Germline V gene sequence: CDR1 SGHTA, CDR2 FQGNSA. The V gene end was trimmed by 6 bases and the J gene end by 5 bases; junction bases not matched to a gene: 5. The CDR3 runs to 14 residues. The DNA for the CDR3 is TGTGCCAGCAGTCGGACAGGGAGTACCGGGGAGCTGTTTTTT. The encoded protein is CASSRTGSTGELFF.

The chain is built from TRBV7-6 and TRBJ2-2, with D uncertain. This CDR3 has 14 residues. Germline values: CDR1 SGHVS, CDR2 FNYEAQ. Trimming took off 5 bases at V and 2 bases at J, with 9 bases between the two ends. CDR3 coding DNA: TGTGCCAGCAGCCCATACAGCAACACCGGGGAGCTGTTTTTT. Translated, it gives CASSPYSNTGELFF.